The 15 T cell receptor beta chains below come from one sample, sequenced in a study of OX40 agonist ivuxolimab in advanced cancers. Profiling relied on immunoSEQ multiplex PCR, and the TCRdb table lists in-frame clones only, not all of them. The sample includes approximately 13,000 clones, over 80% of them seen just once. Sequencing was performed on CD4+ or CD8+ T cells sorted from blood, taken in a trial of the OX40 agonist ivuxolimab. These receptors were obtained from an adult with an advanced solid tumor such as melanoma, head and neck, liver or kidney cancer.

This clone appeared once. The chain links TRBV28 to TRBJ2-7; 9 nucleotides agree with TRBD1. Germline assignment: CDR1 MDHEN and CDR2 SYDVKM. The CDR3 runs to 15 residues. Trimming cost V 6 bases and J 2 bases; bases outside gene matches: 8. As DNA, the CDR3 is TGTGCCAGCAGGCTACCGGGACAGGGTACCTACGAGCAGTACTTC. It yields the protein CASRLPGQGTYEQYF. Using reference TRBV28 and TRBJ2-7 for the parts outside the CDR3, the full variable domain is DVKVTQSSRYLVKRTGEKVFLECVQDMDHENMFWYRQDPGLGLRLIYFSYDVKMKEKGDIPEGYSVSREKKERFSLILESASTNQTSMYLCASRLPGQGTYEQYFGPGTRLTVT.

The gene calls are TRBV27 and TRBJ2-1; 7 bases fit TRBD2. Per germline, CDR1 MNHEY and CDR2 SMNVEV (reference sequence). The CDR3 sequence is 14 residues long. The V and J ends lost 3 bases and 9 bases, in that order; junction bases with no gene match: 8. CDR3 in amino acids: CASSFRQSGGEQFF. CDR3 DNA: TGTGCCAGCAGTTTCCGGCAATCGGGGGGTGAGCAGTTCTTC.

The chain carries TRBV7-9 and TRBJ2-5; a possible D gene is TRBD1 (6 bases). V gave up 4 bases and J gave up 2 bases, with 14 bases separating them. There are 15 residues in the CDR3. Germline-derived CDR1 and CDR2 are SEHNR and FQNEAQ (reference sequence). CDR3 coding DNA: TGTGCCAGCAGCTCCCTTGGGACATATCAAGAGACCCAGTACTTC. Translated, it gives CASSSLGTYQETQYF.

This rearrangement joins TRBV5-4 to TRBJ1-1; D may be TRBD1 (6 bases). Per germline, CDR1 SGHNT and CDR2 YYREEE (reference sequence). Trimming took 5 bases from V and 0 from J, leaving 14 bases between them. The CDR3 contains 15 residues. The CDR3 coding sequence is TGTGCCAGCAGGAGCGCGGGGGGCATGAACACTGAAGCTTTCTTT. This gives the protein CASRSAGGMNTEAFF.

CDR3 DNA: TGTGCCAGCAGTCTCAGACTAGCGGGAGGGGACGAGCAGTACTTC. The encoded protein is CASSLRLAGGDEQYF. The chain combines TRBV28 with TRBJ2-7, with 14 bases that match TRBD2. Germline V gives CDR1 MDHEN, CDR2 SYDVKM. The CDR3 runs 15 residues. The ends lost 5 bases at V and 5 bases at J; junction bases unmatched: 5.

The chain combines TRBV9 with TRBJ1-5, with no clear D. The germline gives CDR1 SGDLS, CDR2 YYNGEE. The CDR3 extends over 13 amino acids. V lost 4 bases and J lost 1, with 6 bases in between. CDR3 sequence: CASSQDSNQPQHF. The CDR3 coding sequence is TGTGCCAGCAGCCAGGACAGCAATCAGCCCCAGCATTTT.

This rearrangement joins TRBV6-5 to TRBJ2-7; perhaps D is TRBD1 or TRBD2 (6 bases each). Trimming took off 0 bases at V and 7 bases at J, with 10 bases between the two ends. CDR3 size: 13 residues. Looked up from germline, CDR1 is MNHEY and CDR2 is SVGAGI. CDR3 amino acids: CASSYSEGVEQYF. In DNA form, the CDR3 reads TGTGCCAGCAGTTACTCGGAGGGGGTAGAGCAGTACTTC.

The gene calls are TRBV6-5 and TRBJ2-7, with no clear D. Germline CDR1 is MNHEY and CDR2 is SVGAGI. V lost 10 bases and J 10 bases, leaving 20 bases between the germline ends. The CDR3 totals 12 residues. The CDR3 DNA is TGTGCCACCAATACCGGCGGCCCCGATCAGTACTTC. This encodes CATNTGGPDQYF.

This clone was picked up one time. V and J are TRBV28 and TRBJ2-1, with D possibly being TRBD1 or TRBD2 (5 bases each). This CDR3 is built from 16 residues. V shed 7 bases and J shed 7 bases, with 23 bases lying between them. Germline loops: CDR1 MDHEN, CDR2 SYDVKM. Here the CDR3 DNA reads TGTGCCAGCACCGAGGGGCCCCTAGCTAGGGATAATGAGCAGTTCTTC. This codes for CASTEGPLARDNEQFF.

Only a few counts were recorded for this clone. V is TRBV27 and J is TRBJ2-7; a weak D match, TRBD1 (6 bases). Trimming took 2 bases from V and 7 from J, leaving 15 bases between them. This CDR3 spans 14 amino acids. The germline gives CDR1 MNHEY, CDR2 SMNVEV (reference sequence). CDR3 region: CASSLRGTQQEQYF. The CDR3 DNA sequence: TGTGCCAGCAGTTTACGAGGGACACAGCAAGAGCAGTACTTC.

CDR3 DNA sequence: TGTGCCAGCAGCCCTACGGCGGGAGGGCGCCCGGACGAGCAGTACTTC. This translates into CASSPTAGGRPDEQYF. The rearrangement joins TRBV9 to TRBJ2-7; 9 nucleotides match TRBD2. CDR1 is SGDLS, CDR2 YYNGEE, per germline. This CDR3 spans 16 amino acids. Trimming at V came to 4 bases and at J to 5 bases, leaving 13 bases not matched to a gene.

This clone has just a few counts. The rearrangement links TRBV29-1 to TRBJ1-5; 7 bases line up with TRBD1. CDR1 and CDR2 (germline): SQVTM, ANQGSEA. J gave up 6 bases and V 7 bases, and 24 bases lay outside the gene matches. The CDR3 is 18 residues long. In nucleotides, the CDR3 is TGCAGCGCCGGTAGGACAGGACATCGCGTGGGAGCCGTTCAGCCCCAGCATTTT. Translation gives CSAGRTGHRVGAVQPQHF.

The chain recombines TRBV11-2 with TRBJ2-7, with TRBD2 identical over 7 bases. Germline V lookup: CDR1 SGHAT, CDR2 FQNNGV. The CDR3 runs to 12 residues. V gave up 8 bases and J gave up 6 bases; unmatched junction bases: 7. The CDR3: CASLEGGREQYF. In DNA form, the CDR3 reads TGTGCCAGCCTCGAGGGAGGGCGCGAGCAGTACTTC.

A single count supports this clone. The chain links TRBV29-1 to TRBJ1-4; possibly TRBD1 for D (5 bases). Germline values: CDR1 SQVTM, CDR2 ANQGSEA. V gave up 4 bases and J gave up 5 bases, with 11 bases separating them. The CDR3 has 13 amino acids. The CDR3 loop reads CSVAGALNEKLFF. CDR3 DNA sequence: TGCAGCGTTGCCGGGGCGCTGAATGAAAAACTGTTTTTT. Using reference TRBV29-1 and TRBJ1-4 for the parts outside the CDR3, the full variable domain is SAVISQKPSRDICQRGTSLTIQCQVDSQVTMMFWYRQQPGQSLTLIATANQGSEATYESGFVIDKFPISRPNLTFSTLTVSNMSPEDSSIYLCSVAGALNEKLFFGSGTQLSVL.

This sequence joins TRBV4-1 and TRBJ1-5; D gene uncertain. Germline V gene lookup returns CDR1 MGHRA and CDR2 YSYEKL. V was trimmed by 0 bases and J by 1 base, leaving 13 bases between them. This CDR3 has 17 residues. The CDR3 protein is CASSQEVDPGSNQPQHF. In nucleotides, the CDR3 is TGCGCCAGCAGCCAAGAGGTCGACCCGGGGAGCAATCAGCCCCAGCATTTT.